The next 25 T cell receptor beta chains were all read from a single sample in a study of shared clonotypes between healthy human individuals. The assay was immunoSEQ multiplex PCR, and TCRdb's table has in-frame clones only and misses some. The profile covers 950,000 to 1,100,000 clones, with 75% to 80% appearing a single time and 0.6% to 0.7% taken by the ten largest. Material: memory CD4+ T cells from PBMCs. As for subset: CD45RA-negative fraction. These receptors all stem from a man aged 18-30 years in good health. Some clones in this sample may be carry-over from other donors' samples.

A single count supports this clone. This chain connects TRBV7-7 to TRBJ2-3; D gene uncertain. The CDR3 length is 14 residues. The V gene lost 4 bases and the J gene lost 3 bases, with 11 bases spanning the gap. Looked up from germline, CDR1 is SSHAT and CDR2 is FNYEAQ (reference sequence). Here the CDR3 DNA reads TGTGCCAGCAGCTCCGGCTCACTTACAGATACGCAGTATTTT. Translation gives CASSSGSLTDTQYF.

This clone was counted a few times. CDR3 nucleotide sequence: TGTGCCAGCAGCGTTTCCTCAGGTAGCAATCAGCCCCAGCATTTT. As protein: CASSVSSGSNQPQHF. The chain carries TRBV9 and TRBJ1-5; D is uncertain. Germline values: CDR1 SGDLS, CDR2 YYNGEE. This CDR3 contains 15 residues. Trimming cost V 2 bases and J 0 bases, with 9 bases left between them.

V is TRBV7-9 and J is TRBJ1-4, with D uncertain. The CDR3 loop spans 13 amino acids. Germline V gene sequence: CDR1 SEHNR, CDR2 FQNEAQ (reference sequence). Trimming took 5 bases from V and 7 from J, leaving 11 bases between them. The CDR3 loop reads CASSQEGFEKLFF. The DNA for the CDR3 is TGTGCCAGCAGCCAGGAGGGATTTGAAAAACTGTTTTTT.

This rearrangement joins TRBV2 to TRBJ1-2; the D is unclear. Germline loops: CDR1 SNHLY, CDR2 FYNNEI. The CDR3 totals 16 residues. With 2 bases removed from V and 6 bases from J, the gap between germline ends came to 19 bases. CDR3 in DNA: TGTGCCAGCAGTGAATTCTTTGGGGATTGGGTGAATGGCTACACCTTC. Protein product: CASSEFFGDWVNGYTF.

The CDR3 spells CASSLETGTARRIPYEQYF. The CDR3 DNA sequence: TGTGCCAGCAGCCTAGAGACCGGGACAGCGCGTCGAATCCCCTACGAGCAGTACTTC. The J gene is TRBJ2-7, the V gene TRBV28, with TRBD1 identical over 7 bases. The CDR3 spans 19 residues. CDR1 is MDHEN and CDR2 is SYDVKM in the germline V gene. The J segment lost 2 bases and the V segment lost 6 bases, leaving 22 bases of the junction unmatched.

The chain employs TRBV5-5 and TRBJ2-3; D not resolved. In germline, CDR1 is SGHKS, CDR2 YYEKEE (reference sequence). Trimming left V 4 bases short and J 0 bases short, with 6 bases between. The CDR3 is made up of 13 amino acids. CDR3 amino acids: CASSPSSTDTQYF. Here the CDR3 DNA reads TGTGCCAGCAGCCCTAGTAGCACAGATACGCAGTATTTT.

The genes are TRBV6-1 and TRBJ1-5; TRBD1 matches 9 bases. Trimming cost V 3 bases and J 15 bases; bases outside gene matches: 9. Germline CDR1 MNHNS, CDR2 SASEGT. The CDR3 loop spans 13 amino acids. The CDR3 loop is CASSDRDRALRHF. DNA of the CDR3: TGTGCCAGCAGTGACCGGGACAGGGCCCTGAGGCATTTT.

The V gene is TRBV10-3, the J gene TRBJ1-2; D perhaps matches TRBD1 (6 bases). V lost 6 bases and J lost 1, with 12 bases in between. Germline-derived CDR1 and CDR2 are ENHRY and SYGVKD. This CDR3 is built from 14 residues. The CDR3 nucleotides are TGTGCCATCAGAGGGGACACCAATAACTATGGCTACACCTTC. Protein sequence: CAIRGDTNNYGYTF.

As to this clone: At one boundary the junction diverges from the germline segment, which might be a read error. Other nucleotide sequences from this sample produce the same CDR3. The chain joins TRBV30 to TRBJ2-3, with D hard to call. In germline, CDR1 is GTSNPN, CDR2 SVGIG (reference sequence). The CDR3 totals 12 residues. DNA for the CDR3: TGTGCCTGGAGCCCTAACACAGATACTCAGTATTTT. As protein: CAWSPNTDTQYF.

The genes are TRBV7-2 and TRBJ2-1, with 8 positions matching TRBD2. The V segment lost 2 bases and the J segment 4 bases; nucleotides outside the gene matches: 7. This CDR3 region has 16 residues. Germline CDR1 is SGHTA and CDR2 is FQGNSA. The CDR3, as DNA: TGTGCCAGCAGCTTACGGTTAGCGGGATTTTACAATGAGCAGTTCTTC. It translates to CASSLRLAGFYNEQFF.

This clone was counted once. This chain's CDR3 is CSALGGSYEQYF. The CDR3 DNA reads TGCAGCGCACTCGGGGGGTCCTACGAGCAGTACTTC. V usage is TRBV29-1 and J usage is TRBJ2-7; 7 bases line up with TRBD2. After removal of 7 bases from V and 1 base from J, the junction contained 4 bases not matched to a gene. CDR3 length: 12 residues. The germline V gene has CDR1 SQVTM and CDR2 ANQGSEA.

Points on this clone: A read error may explain this, as a much larger clone is one base away. Within the sample, other DNA sequences also encode this same CDR3. J is TRBJ2-7 and V is TRBV18; 7 nucleotides line up with TRBD2. This CDR3 is 14 amino acids long. Germline CDR1 KGHSH, CDR2 LQKENI. Losses at the gene ends were 0 bases for V and 3 bases for J; bases not matched to a gene: 2. CDR3 in amino acids: CASSPPGGVYEQYF. CDR3 sequence (DNA): TGTGCCAGCTCACCACCGGGGGGGGTCTACGAGCAGTACTTC. Full variable domain (outside the CDR3, taken from reference TRBV18 and TRBJ2-7): NAGVMQNPRHLVRRRGQEARLRCSPMKGHSHVYWYRQLPEEGLKFMVYLQKENIIDESGMPKERFSAEFPKEGPSILRIQQVVRGDSAAYFCASSPPGGVYEQYFGPGTRLTVT.

The rearrangement uses TRBV28 and TRBJ1-2; D unclear. The germline gives CDR1 MDHEN, CDR2 SYDVKM. CDR3 length: 13 amino acids. V was cut by 7 bases and J by 8 bases, with 17 bases left in between. The chain's CDR3 is CASTPRARTGYTF. The CDR3 DNA reads as TGTGCCAGCACCCCACGGGCCAGGACGGGCTACACCTTC.

The chain is built from TRBV2 and TRBJ1-6; D is undetermined. CDR3 length: 15 amino acids. The germline CDR1 and CDR2 sequences are SNHLY and FYNNEI. Trimming pared 3 bases from V and 9 bases from J, leaving 15 bases between. The CDR3 sequence: CASSDNLGSGSPLHF. CDR3 sequence (DNA): TGTGCCAGCAGTGATAATTTGGGGTCCGGTTCACCCCTCCACTTT.

In the case of this clone: A read error likely explains this, since a far larger clone differs by one base. The rearrangement joins TRBV30 to TRBJ1-4; D is undetermined. The CDR3 has 14 amino acids. V lost 5 bases, J lost 8 bases, and 18 bases lay in between. Germline V CDR1 and CDR2: GTSNPN, SVGIG (reference sequence). CDR3 sequence (DNA): TGTGCCTGGGCCGCAAGTCCCGCCGGGGAAAAACTGTTTTTT. Translation gives CAWAASPAGEKLFF.

This chain links TRBV28 with TRBJ1-2; D is possibly TRBD1 (5 bases). CDR3 length: 13 residues. Germline V lookup: CDR1 MDHEN, CDR2 SYDVKM. V shed 6 bases and J shed 8 bases, with 16 bases lying between them. The CDR3 loop reads CASRQEPMLGYTF. DNA for the CDR3: TGTGCCAGCAGACAGGAGCCCATGTTAGGCTACACCTTC.

The table lists this clone with a few counts. V usage is TRBV28 and J usage is TRBJ2-7, with 7 nucleotides matching TRBD1. This CDR3 spans 17 amino acids. J gave up 7 bases and V 7 bases, and 22 bases lay outside the gene matches. Germline assignment: CDR1 MDHEN and CDR2 SYDVKM. CDR3: CASIALEGGPAAGEQYF. The CDR3 DNA sequence: TGTGCCAGCATCGCACTGGAAGGGGGCCCAGCCGCCGGGGAGCAGTACTTC.

This clone has only one observation. The chain has TRBV20-1 and TRBJ2-7; D remains ambiguous. The CDR3 covers 11 residues. CDR1 is DFQATT, CDR2 SNEGSKA, per germline (reference sequence). Trimming took 1 base from V and 4 from J, leaving 5 bases between them. DNA for the CDR3: TGCAGTGCTAGAGCCCAATACGAGCAGTACTTC. Translated: CSARAQYEQYF.

J is TRBJ1-1 and V is TRBV29-1, with a possible D match to TRBD1 (5 bases). This CDR3 has 11 amino acids. Trimming stripped 4 bases from V and 10 bases from J, with 13 bases between. Per germline, CDR1 SQVTM and CDR2 ANQGSEA. This chain's CDR3 is CSVVSARGAFF. CDR3 nucleotide sequence: TGCAGCGTTGTCTCCGCAAGGGGAGCTTTCTTT.

This clone was recorded at least ten times. The rearrangement uses TRBV19 and TRBJ1-1; 7 nucleotides align to TRBD1. The CDR3 has 14 amino acids. Germline-derived CDR1 and CDR2 are LNHDA and SQIVND (reference sequence). The ends lost 9 bases at V and 1 base at J; junction bases unmatched: 8. CDR3 in amino acids: CASGTGQKNTEAFF. DNA of the CDR3: TGTGCCAGCGGAACGGGACAGAAGAACACTGAAGCTTTCTTT.

The chain recombines TRBV6-4 with TRBJ2-5, with D possibly being TRBD1 or TRBD2 (6 bases each). The CDR3 length is 15 residues. In germline, CDR1 is MRHNA, CDR2 SNTAGT. The germline V and J ends were trimmed by 4 bases and 1 base, with 13 bases remaining between them. The CDR3 protein is CASSVSGGGQETQYF. The DNA for the CDR3 is TGTGCCAGCAGTGTGTCCGGGGGCGGCCAAGAGACCCAGTACTTC.

V gene TRBV4-2 combines with J gene TRBJ2-1; 9 bases map to TRBD2. The CDR3 runs to 16 residues. From germline, CDR1 is LGHNA and CDR2 YNFKEQ. Unmatched junction bases numbered 7, after V lost 1 base and J lost 6 bases. CDR3 in DNA: TGTGCCAGCAGCCAAGGGGGGGATAGCGGGAGCAATGAGCAGTTCTTC. Translation: CASSQGGDSGSNEQFF.

The chain is built from TRBV11-2 and TRBJ1-3; a weak D match, TRBD1 (6 bases). Germline values: CDR1 SGHAT, CDR2 FQNNGV. Trimming shortened V by 5 bases and J by 2 bases, and 16 bases separated the two germline ends. This CDR3 spans 16 amino acids. This chain's CDR3 is CASSQDFGGPGNTIYF. The CDR3 nucleotides read TGTGCCAGCAGCCAAGATTTCGGGGGCCCTGGAAACACCATATATTTT.

This rearrangement joins TRBV5-3 to TRBJ1-3; TRBD1 matches 10 bases. TRBV5-3 is known as an ORF, though its function is uncertain. CDR3 length equals 18 residues. Unmatched junction bases numbered 13, after V lost 3 bases and J lost 4 bases. As DNA, the CDR3 is TGTGCCAGAAGCTCACCGGTCCCGGGACAGGGGAACGGAAACACCATATATTTT. Translated: CARSSPVPGQGNGNTIYF.

The V call is TRBV2, the J call TRBJ1-2; a possible D gene is TRBD1 (5 bases). Between the trimmed V and J ends, which lost 5 bases and 6 bases, there was a span of 19 bases. Germline V gene sequence: CDR1 SNHLY, CDR2 FYNNEI. The CDR3 is made up of 15 amino acids. The CDR3 nucleotides are TGTGCCAGCAGTCGGGTGGGGGGTATCGGCCATGGCTACACCTTC. It translates to CASSRVGGIGHGYTF. The complete variable domain, with remaining parts taken from reference TRBV2 and TRBJ1-2, reads EPEVTQTPSHQVTQMGQEVILRCVPISNHLYFYWYRQILGQKVEFLVSFYNNEISEKSEIFDDQFSVERPDGSNFTLKIRSTKLEDSAMYFCASSRVGGIGHGYTFGSGTRLTVV.